One sample yielded the 28 T cell receptor beta chains listed below, sequenced in a study of blood T cell repertoires in COVID-19 (dated by TCRdb to about 2020). The library came from the immunoSEQ multiplex PCR assay. Sourced from immuneACCESS, this table was stored by TCRdb with only in-frame sequences that have V and J called. A share of the clones is absent; for the studies checked, an unresolved V gene accounts for under half, and the remainder has no known explanation. For this sample there are 390,000 or so clones; around 87% appear just once. The ten largest account for more than 9% of the sample. The sample taken for sequencing was peripheral blood. These receptors all come from a young woman with COVID-19, enrolled during active disease.

V gene TRBV5-1 combines with J gene TRBJ1-1; D is possibly TRBD1 (5 bases). The CDR3 length is 13 residues. The germline gives CDR1 SGHRS, CDR2 YFSETQ. Trimming took 0 bases from V and 5 from J, leaving 8 bases between them. CDR3 bases: TGCGCCAGCAGCTTGGTCCGGGGGACTGAAGCTTTCTTT. Residues: CASSLVRGTEAFF. Full variable domain (outside the CDR3, taken from reference TRBV5-1 and TRBJ1-1): KAGVTQTPRYLIKTRGQQVTLSCSPISGHRSVSWYQQTPGQGLQFLFEYFSETQRNKGNFPGRFSGRQFSNSRSEMNVSTLELGDSALYLCASSLVRGTEAFFGQGTRLTVV.

The chain joins TRBV7-9 to TRBJ2-1; TRBD2 matches 11 bases. The CDR3 covers 18 residues. Trimming took 2 bases from V and 0 from J; bases not matched to a gene: 6. Per the germline V gene, CDR1 is SEHNR and CDR2 is FQNEAQ (reference sequence). Here the CDR3 reads CASSLSGLAGGSYNEQFF. The CDR3 nucleotides are TGTGCCAGCAGCTTAAGCGGGCTAGCGGGAGGCTCCTACAATGAGCAGTTCTTC. The variable domain in full, completed from reference TRBV7-9 and TRBJ2-1, reads DTGVSQNPRHKITKRGQNVTFRCDPISEHNRLYWYRQTLGQGPEFLTYFQNEAQLEKSRLLSDRFSAERPKGSFSTLEIQRTEQGDSAMYLCASSLSGLAGGSYNEQFFGPGTRLTVL.

This chain uses TRBV28 with TRBJ2-7, with 8 bases identical to TRBD2. CDR1 and CDR2 from the germline V gene are MDHEN and SYDVKM. J gave up 6 bases and V 5 bases, and 9 bases lay outside the gene matches. CDR3 size: 14 residues. The DNA for the CDR3 is TGTGCCAGCAGTCCGGGACTAGGGAATCGCGAGCAGTACTTC. Translating gives CASSPGLGNREQYF.

The genes are TRBV19 and TRBJ2-2; 8 nucleotides line up with TRBD1. This CDR3 spans 16 amino acids. V lost 3 bases and J lost 3; bases outside the gene matches: 6. Germline lookup yields CDR1 LNHDA and CDR2 SQIVND (reference sequence). The CDR3 sequence: CASSIPTGAYTGELFF. CDR3 in DNA: TGTGCCAGTAGTATCCCGACAGGGGCCTACACCGGGGAGCTGTTTTTT.

This chain uses TRBV2 with TRBJ1-2, with a weak D call TRBD1 (5 bases). V was pared by 4 bases and J by 4 bases, with 10 bases between. Germline CDR1 reads SNHLY; CDR2 reads FYNNEI. This CDR3 is built from 13 residues. CDR3 in amino acids: CASSATGTYGYTF. The CDR3 nucleotides read TGTGCCAGCAGTGCTACAGGAACCTATGGCTACACCTTC.

The chain couples TRBV18 to TRBJ1-2; D uncertain. The CDR3 is 12 amino acids. Germline values: CDR1 KGHSH, CDR2 LQKENI. The V end lost 4 bases, the J end lost 2 bases, and 5 bases lay between the germline ends. CDR3 bases: TGTGCCAGCTCACAACAGAACTATGGCTACACCTTC. Its protein is CASSQQNYGYTF.

V is TRBV6-5 and J is TRBJ2-7, with D possibly TRBD1 on 6 matching bases. The CDR3 totals 14 residues. Germline CDR1 MNHEY, CDR2 SVGAGI. Trimming cost V 6 bases and J 2 bases, with 14 bases left between them. The CDR3 DNA sequence: TGTGCCAGCAGCCGCCCCGGGACACCCTACGAGCAGTACTTC. Translated, it gives CASSRPGTPYEQYF.

The CDR3 DNA is TGCGCCAGCAGCTTGTTCGGGGGGCGAGACGAAAAACTGTTTTTT. This sequence encodes CASSLFGGRDEKLFF. The rearrangement links TRBV5-1 to TRBJ1-4; D is perhaps TRBD1 (6 bases). The CDR3 loop spans 15 amino acids. V lost 1 base to trimming and J lost 8 bases, with 15 bases between them. The V gene's germline CDR1 is SGHRS and CDR2 YFSETQ.

The chain is built from TRBV2 and TRBJ2-7; possible D gene TRBD1, 6 bases. Per germline, CDR1 SNHLY and CDR2 FYNNEI. The CDR3 runs to 12 residues. With 4 bases removed from V and 3 bases from J, the gap between germline ends came to 7 bases. The CDR3 DNA follows: TGTGCCAGCAGTGTAGGGGGCTACGAGCAGTACTTC. Translating it yields CASSVGGYEQYF.

This chain connects TRBV4-1 to TRBJ2-3; 7 positions agree with TRBD2. J lost 5 bases, V lost 8 bases, and 7 bases had no gene match. Germline CDR1 reads MGHRA; CDR2 reads YSYEKL. The CDR3 length is 13 residues. CDR3 protein: CASRGGTIDTQYF. The CDR3 nucleotides are TGCGCCAGCCGGGGTGGGACTATAGATACGCAGTATTTT.

As DNA, the CDR3 is TGTGCCACCAGTGGGAGGAGCGGGACAGATACGCAGTATTTT. Residues: CATSGRSGTDTQYF. The chain links TRBV24-1 to TRBJ2-3, with D perhaps TRBD2 (6 bases). V gave up 5 bases and J gave up 3 bases, with 11 bases separating them. The CDR3 loop spans 14 amino acids. Germline V CDR1 and CDR2: KGHDR, SFDVKD.

CDR3 in amino acids: CASSSKDRGIYEQYF. In DNA, the CDR3 is TGTGCCAGCAGCTCGAAAGACAGGGGTATTTACGAGCAGTACTTC. The chain couples TRBV27 to TRBJ2-7, with 8 bases aligning to TRBD1. J gave up 4 bases and V 6 bases, and 11 bases lay outside the gene matches. The CDR3 has 15 amino acids. Germline CDR1 reads MNHEY; CDR2 reads SMNVEV (reference sequence).

V is TRBV5-6 and J is TRBJ1-1, with D hard to call. V was cut by 0 bases and J by 4 bases, with 10 bases left in between. CDR3 length: 14 amino acids. Per germline, CDR1 SGHDT and CDR2 YYEEEE. The CDR3 region is CASSLGTTGTEAFF. As DNA, the CDR3 is TGTGCCAGCAGCTTGGGGACTACGGGCACTGAAGCTTTCTTT.

A single count supports this clone. This chain uses TRBV28 with TRBJ1-2; the D is unclear. CDR3 size: 12 residues. The V end lost 6 bases, the J end lost 5 bases, and 10 bases lay between the germline ends. Germline V gives CDR1 MDHEN, CDR2 SYDVKM. This CDR3 reads CASSQEGYGYTF. The DNA of the CDR3 is TGTGCCAGCAGCCAGGAGGGTTATGGCTACACCTTC.

The CDR3 sequence: CASSYSLKNIQYF. CDR3 coding DNA: TGTGCCAGCAGTTACTCCCTAAAAAACATTCAGTACTTC. This chain links TRBV6-2 or TRBV6-3 with TRBJ2-4, with unresolved D. The CDR3 covers 13 residues. Looked up from germline, CDR1 is MNHEY and CDR2 is SVGEGT. V lost 0 bases and J 4 bases, leaving 4 bases between the germline ends.

This sequence joins TRBV18 and TRBJ1-2; tentative D call: TRBD1 (6 bases). Trimming removed 2 bases at V and 5 bases at J, with 24 bases between. The CDR3 has 18 residues. CDR1 and CDR2 (germline): KGHSH, LQKENI. The CDR3 DNA reads TGTGCCAGCTCACCAGGGCTCGGCACAGGGCGCAGGGGATATGGCTACACCTTC. This encodes CASSPGLGTGRRGYGYTF.

The chain has TRBV11-2 and TRBJ1-1, with 11 bases fitting TRBD1. Looked up from germline, CDR1 is SGHAT and CDR2 is FQNNGV. The CDR3 is 15 amino acids. V trimming: 5 bases; J trimming: 3 bases; junction bases outside the gene matches: 5. The CDR3 loop is CASSPGTGGDTEAFF. The CDR3 region has the DNA TGTGCCAGCAGCCCCGGGACAGGGGGGGACACTGAAGCTTTCTTT.

The chain uses TRBV28 and TRBJ2-3; 9 bases are shared with TRBD2. J was trimmed by 2 bases and V by 3 bases; bases with no gene match: 12. The CDR3 length is 18 residues. The germline V gene encodes CDR1 MDHEN and CDR2 SYDVKM. The CDR3 protein is CASSFGRKVAGDTDTQYF. The CDR3 nucleotides are TGTGCCAGCAGTTTCGGGCGCAAGGTAGCGGGAGACACAGATACGCAGTATTTT.

This clone was recorded once. This chain uses TRBV9 with TRBJ1-2; 8 nucleotides line up with TRBD1. The V segment lost 3 bases and the J segment 4 bases; nucleotides outside the gene matches: 14. Germline lookup yields CDR1 SGDLS and CDR2 YYNGEE. This CDR3 region has 17 residues. CDR3 bases: TGTGCCAGCAGCGAAACCCGAACAGGGGGGCCCTTCTATGGCTACACCTTC. It encodes CASSETRTGGPFYGYTF.

CDR3 DNA sequence: TGTGCCAGCAGCTTCCCGGGGGTCAGCTATGGCTACACCTTC. Residues: CASSFPGVSYGYTF. This sequence joins TRBV7-2 and TRBJ1-2; tentatively, D is TRBD1 (5 bases). The germline CDR1 and CDR2 sequences are SGHTA and FQGNSA. Between the trimmed V and J ends, which lost 3 bases and 4 bases, there was a span of 12 bases. CDR3 length equals 14 residues.

This sequence joins TRBV7-2 and TRBJ2-1; 10 bases are a match to TRBD2. CDR3 length: 16 residues. CDR1 is SGHTA and CDR2 is FQGNSA in the germline V gene. V lost 5 bases, J lost 6 bases, and 10 bases stayed unmatched. CDR3 nucleotide sequence: TGTGCCAGCAGCGTCCGACTAGCGGGTTTTTCCAATGAGCAGTTCTTC. This translates into CASSVRLAGFSNEQFF.

This chain joins TRBV6-5 and TRBJ1-2, with D possibly TRBD1 on 5 matching bases. The V gene lost 6 bases and the J gene lost 7 bases, with 21 bases spanning the gap. Per germline, CDR1 MNHEY and CDR2 SVGAGI. The CDR3 runs 15 residues. The CDR3 DNA reads TGTGCCAGCAGCCGGACCGGGGGTTCTGGCCCTGGCTACACCTTC. It specifies CASSRTGGSGPGYTF.

The rearrangement joins TRBV5-5 to TRBJ2-7, with 10 bases aligning to TRBD1. In germline, CDR1 is SGHKS, CDR2 YYEKEE (reference sequence). The junction had 15 bases not matched to a gene; V was cut back by 4 bases and J by 5 bases. The CDR3 is made up of 17 amino acids. The CDR3 region is CASSPIMALTGGDEQYF. CDR3 DNA sequence: TGTGCCAGCAGCCCGATCATGGCCCTGACAGGGGGCGACGAGCAGTACTTC.

The V call is TRBV28, the J call TRBJ2-7; D possibly corresponds to TRBD1 (6 bases). The CDR3 totals 13 residues. Trimming cost V 6 bases and J 5 bases, with 14 bases left between them. The germline CDR1 and CDR2 sequences are MDHEN and SYDVKM. CDR3 coding DNA: TGTGCCAGCAGCCGGGACATAGGCCACGAGCAGTACTTC. Encoded protein: CASSRDIGHEQYF.

This chain links TRBV28 with TRBJ2-6; 9 nucleotides agree with TRBD1. Per germline, CDR1 MDHEN and CDR2 SYDVKM. The CDR3 totals 16 residues. Trimming took 6 bases from V and 0 from J; bases not matched to a gene: 3. The CDR3 region is CASRGTGFSGANVLTF. In DNA, the CDR3 is TGTGCCAGCAGGGGGACAGGGTTCTCTGGGGCCAACGTCCTGACTTTC.

The chain employs TRBV2 and TRBJ1-4; D gene uncertain. CDR3 length equals 12 residues. Germline V gene data show CDR1 as SNHLY and CDR2 as FYNNEI. Deletions cut 6 bases from V and 8 bases from J, with 10 bases between. CDR3 residues: CASSQRREKLFF. CDR3 coding DNA: TGTGCCAGCAGCCAGCGACGGGAAAAACTGTTTTTT.

CDR3 sequence reads: CASSIRDRLFF. The DNA of the CDR3 is TGTGCCAGCAGCATCCGGGACAGACTGTTTTTT. This sequence joins TRBV4-2 and TRBJ1-4; 7 nucleotides align to TRBD1. The CDR3 is 11 amino acids. With V trimmed by 5 bases and J by 13 bases, 4 bases remained unmatched. In germline, CDR1 is LGHNA, CDR2 YNFKEQ.

Comments on this clone: Additional DNA sequences in this sample encode the identical CDR3. The rearrangement links TRBV19 to TRBJ2-2; 10 positions agree with TRBD1. J was trimmed by 3 bases and V by 7 bases; bases with no gene match: 2. The CDR3 consists of 14 residues. From germline, CDR1 is LNHDA and CDR2 SQIVND (reference sequence). This CDR3 reads CASKGQGDTGELFF. The CDR3 nucleotides read TGTGCCAGTAAAGGACAGGGGGACACCGGGGAGCTGTTTTTT.